This passage covers 20 T cell receptor beta chains from one sample sequenced in a study of shared clonotypes between healthy human individuals. Profiling relied on immunoSEQ multiplex PCR, and the TCRdb table lists in-frame clones only, not all of them. The sample carries about 2.1 million clones, 93% recorded once. CD45RO-negative cells were positively selected for CCR7, leaving out terminally differentiated effector memory CD45RA+ cells. Sequencing input: naive CD8+ T cells from PBMCs. These receptors were collected from a man aged 18 to 30 in good health. Some clones in this sample may be carry-over from other donors' samples.

The rearrangement links TRBV30 to TRBJ2-7; 9 nucleotides match TRBD1. This CDR3 region has 13 residues. V lost 8 bases to trimming and J lost 4 bases; unmatched junction nucleotides: 9. CDR1 and CDR2 from the germline V gene are GTSNPN and SVGIG (reference sequence). The CDR3: CARSGTGFYEQYF. CDR3 DNA sequence: TGTGCCCGAAGCGGGACAGGGTTTTACGAGCAGTACTTC. The whole variable domain, filled in from reference TRBV30 and TRBJ2-7, reads SQTIHQWPATLVQPVGSPLSLECTVEGTSNPNLYWYRQAAGRGLQLLFYSVGIGQISSEVPQNLSASRPQDRQFILSSKKLLLSDSGFYLCARSGTGFYEQYFGPGTRLTVT.

The chain links TRBV5-1 to TRBJ2-1; TRBD1 matches 7 bases. J gave up 0 bases and V 0 bases, and 9 bases lay outside the gene matches. This CDR3 contains 18 residues. Germline V gene lookup returns CDR1 SGHRS and CDR2 YFSETQ. As DNA, the CDR3 is TGCGCCAGCAGCTTGGGGGACAGAATAACGAGCTCCTACAATGAGCAGTTCTTC. Its translation: CASSLGDRITSSYNEQFF. The variable domain in full, completed from reference TRBV5-1 and TRBJ2-1, reads KAGVTQTPRYLIKTRGQQVTLSCSPISGHRSVSWYQQTPGQGLQFLFEYFSETQRNKGNFPGRFSGRQFSNSRSEMNVSTLELGDSALYLCASSLGDRITSSYNEQFFGPGTRLTVL.

This chain joins TRBV6-5 and TRBJ2-3; 8 nucleotides match TRBD2. J lost 4 bases, V lost 6 bases, and 6 bases had no gene match. The germline gives CDR1 MNHEY, CDR2 SVGAGI. This CDR3 has 14 amino acids. The CDR3 reads CASSSGLVSDTQYF. As DNA, the CDR3 is TGTGCCAGCAGCTCGGGACTAGTATCAGATACGCAGTATTTT.

For this clone: The sample has other DNA sequences that encode this CDR3 too. J is TRBJ2-1 and V is TRBV27, with 11 bases fitting TRBD2. This CDR3 has 15 amino acids. CDR1 is MNHEY, CDR2 SMNVEV, per germline (reference sequence). V was clipped by 6 bases and J by 3 bases; unmatched bases: 4. The CDR3: CASSPTSGNYNEQFF. The CDR3 region has the DNA TGTGCCAGCAGCCCGACTAGCGGGAACTACAATGAGCAGTTCTTC.

The CDR3 region is CASSLGRGHNEQFF. The CDR3 bases are TGTGCCAGCAGCTTAGGGCGGGGACACAATGAGCAGTTCTTC. This chain uses TRBV7-9 with TRBJ2-1; tentatively, D is TRBD2 (6 bases). V shed 1 base and J shed 5 bases, with 9 bases lying between them. Germline loops: CDR1 SEHNR, CDR2 FQNEAQ (reference sequence). The CDR3 is 14 amino acids.

This clone was recorded once. The chain links TRBV5-4 to TRBJ2-7, with TRBD2 matching over 10 bases. V lost 0 bases and J lost 0; bases outside the gene matches: 3. CDR1 is SGHNT, CDR2 YYREEE, per germline (reference sequence). CDR3 size: 16 residues. CDR3 protein: CASSLGASGSSYEQYF. CDR3 DNA: TGTGCCAGCAGCTTGGGAGCTAGCGGGAGCTCCTACGAGCAGTACTTC. Looking up the rest from reference TRBV5-4 and TRBJ2-7 gives the full variable domain: ETGVTQSPTHLIKTRGQQVTLRCSSQSGHNTVSWYQQALGQGPQFIFQYYREEENGRGNFPPRFSGLQFPNYSSELNVNALELDDSALYLCASSLGASGSSYEQYFGPGTRLTVT.

J is TRBJ2-1 and V is TRBV27; 12 bases map to TRBD1. Per the germline V gene, CDR1 is MNHEY and CDR2 is SMNVEV (reference sequence). V lost 7 bases, J lost 1 base, and 14 bases stayed unmatched. This CDR3 contains 19 residues. Here the CDR3 DNA reads TGTGCCAGCACTACAGGGACAGGGGGCCCAGAGGGGTCCTACAATGAGCAGTTCTTC. Protein: CASTTGTGGPEGSYNEQFF.

The V call is TRBV11-2, the J call TRBJ2-3, with TRBD1 matching over 7 bases. V lost 5 bases and J lost 3; bases outside the gene matches: 11. CDR1 and CDR2 from the germline V gene are SGHAT and FQNNGV. This CDR3 spans 16 amino acids. The CDR3 reads CASSGLDRTLTDTQYF. The CDR3 DNA reads TGTGCCAGCAGCGGCTTGGACAGGACGTTAACAGATACGCAGTATTTT. Filled out from reference TRBV11-2 and TRBJ2-3, the complete variable domain reads EAGVAQSPRYKIIEKRQSVAFWCNPISGHATLYWYQQILGQGPKLLIQFQNNGVVDDSQLPKDRFSAERLKGVDSTLKIQPAKLEDSAVYLCASSGLDRTLTDTQYFGPGTRLTVL.

The sample holds one count of this clone. The gene calls are TRBV5-8 and TRBJ2-7, with 7 bases that match TRBD2. The CDR3 is made up of 15 amino acids. J gave up 5 bases and V 2 bases, and 10 bases lay outside the gene matches. Germline values: CDR1 SGHTS, CDR2 YDEGEE. CDR3 sequence: CASSFVAGRVDEQYF. The CDR3 DNA reads TGTGCCAGCAGCTTTGTAGCGGGCAGGGTAGACGAGCAGTACTTC. The variable domain in full, completed from reference TRBV5-8 and TRBJ2-7, reads EAGVTQSPTHLIKTRGQQATLRCSPISGHTSVYWYQQALGLGLQFLLWYDEGEERNRGNFPPRFSGRQFPNYSSELNVNALELEDSALYLCASSFVAGRVDEQYFGPGTRLTVT.

The rearrangement links TRBV10-3 to TRBJ2-1; TRBD1 matches 10 bases. Losses at the gene ends were 10 bases for V and 4 bases for J; bases not matched to a gene: 4. This CDR3 spans 13 amino acids. Germline V lookup: CDR1 ENHRY, CDR2 SYGVKD. CDR3 region: CASRDRGYNEQFF. The CDR3 region has the DNA TGTGCCAGCCGGGACAGGGGTTACAATGAGCAGTTCTTC.

The chain is built from TRBV28 and TRBJ1-2, with 10 bases aligning to TRBD1. This CDR3 has 14 residues. V was clipped by 2 bases and J by 5 bases; unmatched bases: 2. The V gene's germline CDR1 is MDHEN and CDR2 SYDVKM. The CDR3 loop is CASSLGTGVYGYTF. The CDR3 bases are TGTGCCAGCAGTTTAGGGACAGGGGTTTATGGCTACACCTTC.

The table lists this clone with a few counts. The chain recombines TRBV10-3 with TRBJ1-1, with D hard to call. CDR1 and CDR2 from the germline V gene are ENHRY and SYGVKD. Trimming shortened V by 2 bases and J by 4 bases, and 8 bases separated the two germline ends. This CDR3 is built from 13 residues. The CDR3 nucleotides are TGTGCCATCAGTGAGGGGCAGAGCACTGAAGCTTTCTTT. Translating it yields CAISEGQSTEAFF.

This chain links TRBV7-9 with TRBJ2-3; TRBD2 is a possible D gene (6 bases). V dropped 0 bases and J dropped 2 bases, with 9 bases sitting between them. The CDR3 covers 15 residues. Germline values: CDR1 SEHNR, CDR2 FQNEAQ (reference sequence). The DNA for the CDR3 is TGTGCCAGCAGCTTAGCGAGGGACTCCACAGATACGCAGTATTTT. Amino acids: CASSLARDSTDTQYF. The whole variable domain, remainder taken from reference TRBV7-9 and TRBJ2-3, is DTGVSQNPRHKITKRGQNVTFRCDPISEHNRLYWYRQTLGQGPEFLTYFQNEAQLEKSRLLSDRFSAERPKGSFSTLEIQRTEQGDSAMYLCASSLARDSTDTQYFGPGTRLTVL.

The chain links TRBV28 to TRBJ2-7; D is undetermined. V shed 5 bases and J shed 3 bases, with 11 bases lying between them. The germline V gene encodes CDR1 MDHEN and CDR2 SYDVKM. This CDR3 is built from 13 residues. The CDR3 is CASSPVSDYEQYF. CDR3 coding DNA: TGTGCCAGCAGTCCCGTTAGTGACTACGAGCAGTACTTC.

As for this clone: Other nucleotide sequences in the sample specify the same CDR3. The chain joins TRBV6-5 to TRBJ2-1, with TRBD2 identical over 15 bases. Germline CDR1 reads MNHEY; CDR2 reads SVGAGI. Trimming cost V 6 bases and J 7 bases; bases outside gene matches: 4. The CDR3 runs to 15 residues. The CDR3 coding sequence is TGTGCCAGCAGCCCCGGGACTAGCGGGAGGAATGAGCAGTTCTTC. This gives the protein CASSPGTSGRNEQFF.

This clone was picked up a small number of times. The rearrangement links TRBV27 to TRBJ1-5; D not certain. The CDR3 loop spans 12 amino acids. CDR1 is MNHEY, CDR2 SMNVEV, per germline (reference sequence). The V and J ends lost 4 bases and 9 bases respectively, with 10 bases between them. CDR3 DNA: TGTGCCAGCAGTTACGGCGCGGGGCCCCAGCATTTT. Encoded protein: CASSYGAGPQHF.

This clone has only a few counts. Other DNA sequences from this sample encode an identical CDR3 as well. The chain combines TRBV7-9 with TRBJ2-3; TRBD2 matches at 10 bases. CDR3 size: 15 residues. V lost 4 bases, J lost 1 base, and 2 bases stayed unmatched. CDR1 and CDR2 from the germline V gene are SEHNR and FQNEAQ (reference sequence). The CDR3 region has the DNA TGTGCCAGCAGCTCCGGGACTAGCGGCACAGATACGCAGTATTTT. This sequence encodes CASSSGTSGTDTQYF.

The chain has TRBV7-2 and TRBJ2-2; tentatively, D is TRBD1 or TRBD2 (5 bases each). This CDR3 has 15 residues. V dropped 3 bases and J dropped 0 bases, with 8 bases sitting between them. Per germline, CDR1 SGHTA and CDR2 FQGNSA. In DNA, the CDR3 is TGTGCCAGCAGCTTCGGGACCACGAACACCGGGGAGCTGTTTTTT. Protein product: CASSFGTTNTGELFF.

V is TRBV14 and J is TRBJ2-5; D gene ambiguous. This CDR3 is 13 amino acids long. Between the trimmed V and J ends, which lost 4 bases and 4 bases, there was a span of 10 bases. CDR1 is SGHDN and CDR2 is FVKESK in the germline V gene. The chain's CDR3 is CASSPEERETQYF. The DNA of the CDR3 is TGTGCCAGCAGCCCCGAGGAGAGAGAGACCCAGTACTTC.

The V call is TRBV4-1, the J call TRBJ2-1; 7 bases fit TRBD1. This CDR3 is 15 amino acids long. CDR1 is MGHRA, CDR2 YSYEKL, per germline. V was pared by 4 bases and J by 8 bases, with 11 bases of the junction left unmatched. CDR3 DNA sequence: TGCGCCAGCAGCCTCAACCTAGACAGGGTCCATGAGCAGTTCTTC. This codes for CASSLNLDRVHEQFF.